These T cell receptor beta chains were read from a single sample in a study of identical twins. TCRdb itself ran the 5' RACE reads through MiXCR, one entry per CDR3 protein. The data contain approximately 550,000 distinct CDR3 sequences, about 20% of them singletons. This sample was shared with a second study, whose subject was yellow fever vaccine responses in identical twins.

Material for sequencing was CD4+ T cells sorted from blood. Receptors originate from a young woman in good health. The conserved cysteine and the conserved F or W are not part of the CDR3 here.

J gene | V gene | CDR3 protein
TRBJ2-5 | TRBV29-1 | SAYGAGGVETQY
TRBJ2-2 | TRBV5-1 | ASSLAANTGELF
TRBJ2-1 | TRBV10-3 | AISGTGQGYNEQF
TRBJ2-7 | TRBV12-3/TRBV12-4 | ASRSRVEDYEQY
TRBJ2-1 | TRBV11-3 | ASSLVSILSRLNRGAYNEQF
TRBJ2-1 | TRBV12-3/TRBV12-4 | ASSFPGYEQF
TRBJ2-1 | TRBV5-1 | ASSTRLAAAYYNEQF
TRBJ2-1 | TRBV5-1 | ASSGGARGNEQF
TRBJ2-3 | TRBV12-3/TRBV12-4 | ASTRDRGRTDTQY
TRBJ2-3 | TRBV9 | ASSPRTSGSPNTQY
TRBJ2-5 | TRBV2 | ASSEELAGVETQY
TRBJ1-2 | TRBV12-3/TRBV12-4 | ASSLLLGTVTYGYT
TRBJ2-1 | TRBV28 | ASSLISGSSGEQF
TRBJ2-3 | TRBV10-3 | AIRPSFPDTQY
TRBJ2-7 | TRBV28 | AIETGGASSGKNEQY
TRBJ1-3 | TRBV10-3 | AISDLGRSSGNTIY
TRBJ2-7 | TRBV20-1 | SARDPELAGGYSYEQY
TRBJ1-4 | TRBV20-1 | SAGVGEKLF
TRBJ2-3 | TRBV11-2 | ASSSILWGSSSTDTQY
TRBJ1-2 | TRBV12-3/TRBV12-4 | ASSQDRVKGYGYT
TRBJ2-5 | TRBV5-1 | ASSLRVVETQY
TRBJ2-3 | TRBV20-1 | SAPPGQGPDTQY
TRBJ2-3 | TRBV11-2 | ASSLGSGVNTDTQY
TRBJ2-1 | TRBV12-3/TRBV12-4 | ASTPLAGRINEQF
TRBJ2-3 | TRBV7-8 | ASSYRAIGTDTQY
TRBJ2-2 | TRBV24-1 | ATSDLIRGANTGELF
TRBJ2-1 | TRBV24-1 | ATSDSVSTDRVNEQF
TRBJ2-5 | TRBV5-1 | ASSLVAGAETQY
TRBJ2-2 | TRBV20-1 | SARKAGSITGELF
TRBJ2-1 | TRBV7-7 | ASSRTGAPNEQF
TRBJ2-1 | TRBV11-2 | ASSLARTASYNEQF
TRBJ2-2 | TRBV20-1 | SPNGANGGNTGELF
TRBJ2-3 | TRBV2 | ASSEALYVSGTDTQY
TRBJ2-3 | TRBV6-5 | ASSYSMVGERDTQY
TRBJ2-3 | TRBV7-3 | ASSLSYTDTQY
TRBJ2-3 | TRBV7-9 | ASSLRESSTDTQY
TRBJ2-1 | TRBV11-1 | ASSPILFRQSSYNEQF
TRBJ2-1 | TRBV4-1 | ASSYTIGEVPGYNEQF
TRBJ2-5 | TRBV12-3/TRBV12-4 | ASSGVGETQY
TRBJ2-7 | TRBV20-1 | SAGSGGYEQY
TRBJ1-3 | TRBV25-1 | ASSASAQGRDTIY
TRBJ2-2 | TRBV7-9 | ASSFRTSGTNTGELF
TRBJ1-1 | TRBV6-1 | ASSARGNTEAF
TRBJ2-1 | TRBV5-1 | ASSLASVSHYNEQF
TRBJ2-7 | TRBV9 | ASSAGTGVYEQY
TRBJ1-3 | TRBV11-1 | ASSLALKQPDSGNTIY
TRBJ2-1 | TRBV5-6 | ASSLQGFNEQF
TRBJ2-7 | TRBV12-3/TRBV12-4 | ASSSGLLSHEQY
TRBJ2-5 | TRBV20-1 | SASGGTDYQETQY
TRBJ2-1 | TRBV15 | ATSRDIAGASAAPVQF
TRBJ2-3 | TRBV10-3 | ASRELGPGADTQY
TRBJ2-5 | TRBV15 | ATSRGGGGQETQY
TRBJ1-5 | TRBV7-2 | ASSFAGRNQPQH
TRBJ2-1 | TRBV7-2 | ASSLDSTYNEQF
TRBJ1-6 | TRBV12-3/TRBV12-4 | ASRWTGYNSPLH
TRBJ2-1 | TRBV20-1 | SAQTGGGSRYNEQF
TRBJ2-5 | TRBV18 | ASSPPHGQETQY